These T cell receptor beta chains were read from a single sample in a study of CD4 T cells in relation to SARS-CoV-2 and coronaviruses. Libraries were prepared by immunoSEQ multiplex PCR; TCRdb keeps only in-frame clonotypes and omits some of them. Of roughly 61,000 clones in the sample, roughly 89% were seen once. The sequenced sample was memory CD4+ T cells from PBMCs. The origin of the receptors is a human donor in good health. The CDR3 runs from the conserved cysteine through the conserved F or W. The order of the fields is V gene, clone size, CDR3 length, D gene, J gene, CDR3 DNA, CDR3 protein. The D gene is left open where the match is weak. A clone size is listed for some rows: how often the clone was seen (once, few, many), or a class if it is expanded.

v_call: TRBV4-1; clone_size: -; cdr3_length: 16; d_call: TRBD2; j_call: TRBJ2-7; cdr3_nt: TGCGCCAGCAGCCCTCGGACTAGCGGGAAAGGGTACGAGCAGTACTTC; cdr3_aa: CASSPRTSGKGYEQYF
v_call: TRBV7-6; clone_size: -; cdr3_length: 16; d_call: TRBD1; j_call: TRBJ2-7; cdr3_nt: TGTGCCAGCAGCTTAAACACCGGGACAGGGGTCTACGAGCAGTACTTC; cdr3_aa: CASSLNTGTGVYEQYF
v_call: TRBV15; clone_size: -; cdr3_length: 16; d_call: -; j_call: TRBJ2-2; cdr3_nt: TGTGCCACCAGCCTACGCAGCGGGCCGAACACCGGGGAGCTGTTTTTT; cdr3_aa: CATSLRSGPNTGELFF
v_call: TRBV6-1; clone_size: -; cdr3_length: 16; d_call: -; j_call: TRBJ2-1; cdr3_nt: TGTGCCAGCAGTGAAGAAGGTTACAGCTCCTACAATGAGCAGTTCTTC; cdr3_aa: CASSEEGYSSYNEQFF
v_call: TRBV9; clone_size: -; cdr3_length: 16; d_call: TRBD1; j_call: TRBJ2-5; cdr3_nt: TGTGCCAGCAGCGTAGCCCCGAGGACAGGGACAGAGACCCAGTACTTC; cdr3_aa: CASSVAPRTGTETQYF
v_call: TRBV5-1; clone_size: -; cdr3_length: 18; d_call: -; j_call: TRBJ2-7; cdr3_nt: TGCGCCAGCAGCCCGGGGGGAGGTAACGCAGGGGGCGTCGGCGAGCAGTACTTC; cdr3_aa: CASSPGGGNAGGVGEQYF
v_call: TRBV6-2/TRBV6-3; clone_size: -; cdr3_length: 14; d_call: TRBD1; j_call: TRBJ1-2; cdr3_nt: TGTGCCAGCAGTGCTGGACAGGGGAACTATGGCTACACCTTC; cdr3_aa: CASSAGQGNYGYTF
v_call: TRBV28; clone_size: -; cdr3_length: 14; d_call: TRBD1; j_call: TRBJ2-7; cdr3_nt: TGTGCCAGCAGGCGGACAGGCGCCTCCTACGAGCAGTACTTC; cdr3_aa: CASRRTGASYEQYF
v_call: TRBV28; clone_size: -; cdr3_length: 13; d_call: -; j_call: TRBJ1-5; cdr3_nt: TGTGCCAGCACCGGGGTTAGCAATCAGCCCCAGCATTTT; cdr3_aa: CASTGVSNQPQHF
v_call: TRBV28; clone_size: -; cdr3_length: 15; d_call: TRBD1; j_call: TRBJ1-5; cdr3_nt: TGTGCCAGCAGTCCCGCGGGACAGAGCTATCAGCCCCAGCATTTT; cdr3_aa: CASSPAGQSYQPQHF
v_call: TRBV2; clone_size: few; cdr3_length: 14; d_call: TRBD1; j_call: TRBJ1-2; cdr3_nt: TGTGCCAGCAGGGGGGACAGCCTCAACTATGGCTACACCTTC; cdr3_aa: CASRGDSLNYGYTF
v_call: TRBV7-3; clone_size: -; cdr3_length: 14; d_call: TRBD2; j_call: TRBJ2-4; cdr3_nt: TGTGCCAGCAGCTCAGGGACTAGCGGAAACATTCAGTACTTC; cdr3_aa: CASSSGTSGNIQYF
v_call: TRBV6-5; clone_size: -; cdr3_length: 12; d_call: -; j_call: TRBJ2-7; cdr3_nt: TGTGCCAGCAGCCGGAATCTCCACGAGCAGTACTTC; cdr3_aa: CASSRNLHEQYF
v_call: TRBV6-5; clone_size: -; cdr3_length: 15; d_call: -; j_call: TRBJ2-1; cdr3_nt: TGTGCCAGCCAGAGGGGGGGGGCCATATACAATGAGCAGTTCTTC; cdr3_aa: CASQRGGAIYNEQFF
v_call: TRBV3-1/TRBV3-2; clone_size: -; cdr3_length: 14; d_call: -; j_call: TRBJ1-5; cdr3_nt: TGTGCCAGCAGCCCCCTGGTTAGCAATCAGCCCCAGCATTTT; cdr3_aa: CASSPLVSNQPQHF
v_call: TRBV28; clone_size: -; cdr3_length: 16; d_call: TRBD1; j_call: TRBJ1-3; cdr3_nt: TGTGCCAGCAGGGGGACAGGGACGAGCTCTGGAAACACCATATATTTT; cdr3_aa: CASRGTGTSSGNTIYF
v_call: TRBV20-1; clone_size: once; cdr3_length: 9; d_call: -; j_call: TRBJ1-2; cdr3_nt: TGCAGTGCCGAGGGTGGCTACACCTTC; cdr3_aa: CSAEGGYTF
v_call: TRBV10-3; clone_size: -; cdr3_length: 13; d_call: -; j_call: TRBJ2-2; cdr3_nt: TGTGCCATCAGTCGACAGAACACCGGGGAGCTGTTTTTT; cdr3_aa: CAISRQNTGELFF
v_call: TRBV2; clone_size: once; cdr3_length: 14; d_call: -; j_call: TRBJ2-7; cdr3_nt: TGTGCCAGCAGGCGGGTAGGGGCCTCCTACGAGCAGTACTTC; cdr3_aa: CASRRVGASYEQYF
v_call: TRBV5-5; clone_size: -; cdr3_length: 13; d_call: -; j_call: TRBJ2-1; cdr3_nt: TGTGCCAGCTCTGGACACCCCTACAATGAGCAGTTCTTC; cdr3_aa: CASSGHPYNEQFF
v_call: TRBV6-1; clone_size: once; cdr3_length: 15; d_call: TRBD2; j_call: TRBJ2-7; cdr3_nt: TGTGCCAGCAGTGAAGGACTAGCGGGAGTCTACGAGCAGTACTTC; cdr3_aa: CASSEGLAGVYEQYF
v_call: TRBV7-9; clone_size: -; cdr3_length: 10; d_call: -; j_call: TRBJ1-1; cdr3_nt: TGTGCCAGCGGGGACACTGAAGCTTTCTTT; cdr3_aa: CASGDTEAFF
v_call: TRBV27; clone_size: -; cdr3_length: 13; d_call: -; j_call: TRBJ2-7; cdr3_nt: TGTGCCAGCAGGCCGGGAACCTCCTACGAGCAGTACTTC; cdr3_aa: CASRPGTSYEQYF
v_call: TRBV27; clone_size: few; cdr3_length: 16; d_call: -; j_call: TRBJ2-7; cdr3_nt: TGTGCCAGCAGCCGCCAACCGGGGCTCAGCTCCTACGAGCAGTACTTC; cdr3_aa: CASSRQPGLSSYEQYF
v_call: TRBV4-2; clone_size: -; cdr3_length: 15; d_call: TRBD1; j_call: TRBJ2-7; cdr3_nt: TGTGCCAGCAGCCTGAGTCGACAGGGGACCTACGAGCAGTACTTC; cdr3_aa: CASSLSRQGTYEQYF
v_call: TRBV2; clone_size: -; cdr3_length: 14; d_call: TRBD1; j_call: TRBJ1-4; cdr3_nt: TGTGCCAGCAGTGCTAACAGGGGGGAGGAAAAACTGTTTTTT; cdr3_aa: CASSANRGEEKLFF
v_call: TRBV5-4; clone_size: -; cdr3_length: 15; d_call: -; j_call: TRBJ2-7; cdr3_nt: TGTGCCAGCAGTGCCGGCGGCCTAGCTTCCGACGAGCAGTACTTC; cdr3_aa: CASSAGGLASDEQYF
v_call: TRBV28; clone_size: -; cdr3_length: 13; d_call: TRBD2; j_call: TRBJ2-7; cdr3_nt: TGTGCCAGCAGGAGCGGGAGGGTCTACGAGCAGTACTTC; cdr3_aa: CASRSGRVYEQYF
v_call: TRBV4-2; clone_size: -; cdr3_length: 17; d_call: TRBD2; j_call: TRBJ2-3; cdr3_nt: TGTGCCAGCAGCCAAGAGGGGGGAGCGGGAGTTTCAGATACGCAGTATTTT; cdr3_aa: CASSQEGGAGVSDTQYF
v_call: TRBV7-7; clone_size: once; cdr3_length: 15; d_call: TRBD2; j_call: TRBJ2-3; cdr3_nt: TGTGCCAGCAGCTTACGTAGCGGGGGCTCAGATACGCAGTATTTT; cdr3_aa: CASSLRSGGSDTQYF
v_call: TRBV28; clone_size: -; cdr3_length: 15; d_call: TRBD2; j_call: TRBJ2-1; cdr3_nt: TGTGCCAGCAGTCCTCGGACTAGCGGTTACAATGAGCAGTTCTTC; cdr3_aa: CASSPRTSGYNEQFF
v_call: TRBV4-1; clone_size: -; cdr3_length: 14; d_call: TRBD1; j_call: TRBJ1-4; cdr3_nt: TGCGCCAGCCGAAGACAGGGGGGAGGGGAAAAACTGTTTTTT; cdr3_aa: CASRRQGGGEKLFF
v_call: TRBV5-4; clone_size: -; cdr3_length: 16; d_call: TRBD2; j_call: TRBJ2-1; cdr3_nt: TGTGCCAGCAGCTTAAGAGGGACTAGCGGGAACGAGGCACAGTTCTTC; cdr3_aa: CASSLRGTSGNEAQFF
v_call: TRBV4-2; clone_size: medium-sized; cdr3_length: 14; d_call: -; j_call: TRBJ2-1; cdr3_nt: TGTGCCAGCAGTCAGGACCCCCTGGGGAATGAGCAGTTCTTC; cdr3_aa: CASSQDPLGNEQFF
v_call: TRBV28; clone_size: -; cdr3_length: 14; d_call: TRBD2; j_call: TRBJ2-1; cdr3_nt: TGTGCCAGCAGGACTAGCGGGAGTTTGAATGAGCAGTTCTTC; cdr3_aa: CASRTSGSLNEQFF
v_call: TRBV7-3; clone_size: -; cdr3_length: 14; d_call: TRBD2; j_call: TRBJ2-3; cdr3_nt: TGTGCCAGCAGCCCAGCGGGATTCACAGATACGCAGTATTTT; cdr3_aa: CASSPAGFTDTQYF
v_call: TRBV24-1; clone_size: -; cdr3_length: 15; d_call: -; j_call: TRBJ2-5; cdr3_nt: TGTGCCACCAGTGATACTCAGGTGGTTCGGGAGACCCAGTACTTC; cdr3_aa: CATSDTQVVRETQYF
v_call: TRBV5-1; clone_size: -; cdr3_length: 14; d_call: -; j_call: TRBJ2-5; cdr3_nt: TGCGCCAGCAGCTTGGCCGCGACCCAAGAGACCCAGTACTTC; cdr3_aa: CASSLAATQETQYF
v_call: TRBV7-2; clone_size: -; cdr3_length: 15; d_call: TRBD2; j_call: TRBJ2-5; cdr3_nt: TGTGCCAGCAGCTTAAGTAGCGGGGTACAAGAGACCCAGTACTTC; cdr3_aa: CASSLSSGVQETQYF
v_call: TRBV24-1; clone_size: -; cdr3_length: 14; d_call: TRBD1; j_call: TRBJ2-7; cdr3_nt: TGTGCCACAGAGGACCGGGACAGGACCTACGAGCAGTACTTC; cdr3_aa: CATEDRDRTYEQYF